Each of the 29 T cell receptor beta chains below was sequenced from the same sample in a study of Ad26.COV2.S vaccination and SARS-CoV-2 variants. Only in-frame clones appear in the TCRdb table, and some are missing; sequencing was by immunoSEQ multiplex PCR. The sample consists of hundreds of thousands of clones, 89% of them appearing once. This sample's treatment: over 15 received Ad26.COV2.S at low or high dose, single or two shots; several received placebo; per-sample allocation not given. Sampling happened 63 days after the first vaccine or placebo injection. The input for sequencing was peripheral blood, taken in a trial of Ad26.COV2.S vaccine versus placebo. These receptors were obtained from a person aged 18-65 years who received the Ad26.COV2.S COVID-19 vaccine or a placebo.

The chain employs TRBV7-2 and TRBJ2-1; D not resolved. Per the germline V gene, CDR1 is SGHTA and CDR2 is FQGNSA. Trimming took off 5 bases at V and 9 bases at J, with 11 bases between the two ends. The CDR3 runs to 12 residues. Here the CDR3 DNA reads TGTGCCAGCAGCCATCCGGCGGCTGAGCAGTTCTTC. Translating it yields CASSHPAAEQFF.

The CDR3 DNA reads TGTGCCAGCAGCGTTAGCGGGGGGAGCTCCTACAATGAGCAGTTCTTC. Its protein product is CASSVSGGSSYNEQFF. The J gene is TRBJ2-1, the V gene TRBV7-9; 10 bases line up with TRBD2. The CDR3 has 16 residues. Germline V gene lookup returns CDR1 SEHNR and CDR2 FQNEAQ (reference sequence). J lost 0 bases, V lost 5 bases, and 4 bases had no gene match. The whole variable domain, filled in from reference TRBV7-9 and TRBJ2-1, reads DTGVSQNPRHKITKRGQNVTFRCDPISEHNRLYWYRQTLGQGPEFLTYFQNEAQLEKSRLLSDRFSAERPKGSFSTLEIQRTEQGDSAMYLCASSVSGGSSYNEQFFGPGTRLTVL.

V usage is TRBV27 and J usage is TRBJ2-2; D uncertain. The germline gives CDR1 MNHEY, CDR2 SMNVEV (reference sequence). V lost 2 bases and J lost 6, with 7 bases in between. This CDR3 region has 13 residues. The DNA of the CDR3 is TGTGCCAGCAGTTTAGGGTCGGCCGGGGAGCTGTTTTTT. Encoded protein: CASSLGSAGELFF.

Comment on this clone: Other nucleotide sequences in the sample specify the same CDR3. J is TRBJ1-1 and V is TRBV15; the match to TRBD1 covers 7 bases. Germline trimming cut 0 bases from V and 5 bases from J; bases unmatched to any gene: 0. The germline gives CDR1 LNHNV, CDR2 YYDKDF (reference sequence). CDR3 size: 13 residues. As DNA, the CDR3 is TGTGCCACCAGCAGAGACAGGGGGACTGAAGCTTTCTTT. This translates into CATSRDRGTEAFF.

V gene TRBV2 combines with J gene TRBJ1-4, with a weak D call TRBD1 (6 bases). With 7 bases removed from V and 8 bases from J, the gap between germline ends came to 11 bases. Germline CDR1 is SNHLY and CDR2 is FYNNEI. The CDR3 covers 12 residues. The CDR3 nucleotides read TGTGCCAGCAAAGTGACAGGCGAAAAACTGTTTTTT. Translating gives CASKVTGEKLFF.

This rearrangement joins TRBV6-5 to TRBJ2-5; D call uncertain. The CDR3 runs to 12 residues. V gave up 6 bases and J gave up 3 bases, with 8 bases separating them. Germline CDR1 MNHEY, CDR2 SVGAGI. CDR3 residues: CASSPQKETQYF. In nucleotides, the CDR3 is TGTGCCAGCAGCCCCCAGAAAGAGACCCAGTACTTC.

The V gene is TRBV10-3, the J gene TRBJ2-7; D is unresolved. Germline lookup yields CDR1 ENHRY and CDR2 SYGVKD. The CDR3 extends over 12 amino acids. V was trimmed by 9 bases and J by 1 base, leaving 10 bases between them. In DNA form, the CDR3 reads TGTGCCATGGGCAGAGAATCCTACGAGCAGTACTTC. Amino acids: CAMGRESYEQYF.

V gene TRBV29-1 combines with J gene TRBJ2-5; D may be TRBD2 (5 bases). Per the germline V gene, CDR1 is SQVTM and CDR2 is ANQGSEA. There are 11 residues in the CDR3. V was trimmed by 4 bases and J by 10 bases, leaving 13 bases between them. The CDR3 is CSVGESGSQYF. CDR3 in DNA: TGCAGCGTTGGCGAGTCGGGGAGCCAGTACTTC.

This clone showed up just once. The chain recombines TRBV7-3 with TRBJ2-6; no clear D. The germline V gene has CDR1 SGHTA and CDR2 FQGTGA. This CDR3 comprises 16 residues. The V end lost 0 bases, the J end lost 0 bases, and 6 bases lay between the germline ends. CDR3 sequence reads: CASSLTGPSGANVLTF. CDR3 DNA: TGTGCCAGCAGCTTAACAGGCCCCTCTGGGGCCAACGTCCTGACTTTC.

This clone was detected once. V usage is TRBV4-1 and J usage is TRBJ1-2; TRBD1 matches at 7 bases. Germline V CDR1 and CDR2: MGHRA, YSYEKL. The CDR3 is 14 amino acids. J lost 7 bases, V lost 1 base, and 6 bases had no gene match. CDR3 sequence (DNA): TGCGCCAGCAGCCAAGTGGGACAGTCACCTGGCTACACCTTC. Protein: CASSQVGQSPGYTF.

The chain is built from TRBV15 and TRBJ2-7, with D possibly called TRBD1 or TRBD2 (5 bases each). The germline V gene has CDR1 LNHNV and CDR2 YYDKDF (reference sequence). The CDR3 contains 12 residues. V was pared by 3 bases and J by 8 bases, with 11 bases between. As DNA, the CDR3 is TGTGCCACCAGCAGGCAAACGGGACAGCAGTACTTC. Its translation: CATSRQTGQQYF.

The chain has TRBV15 and TRBJ1-2; possibly TRBD1 for D (5 bases). The CDR3 totals 15 residues. V shed 0 bases and J shed 4 bases, with 12 bases lying between them. The V gene's germline CDR1 is LNHNV and CDR2 YYDKDF (reference sequence). The CDR3 loop reads CATSRDSGGGYGYTF. The CDR3 DNA sequence: TGTGCCACCAGCAGAGATAGCGGGGGAGGCTATGGCTACACCTTC.

J is TRBJ1-2 and V is TRBV12-3 or TRBV12-4, with D uncertain. The length of the CDR3 is 13 residues. Trimming stripped 6 bases from V and 8 bases from J, with 16 bases between. The CDR3 protein is CASSPTGLRGYTF. CDR3 in DNA: TGTGCCAGCAGCCCTACTGGGCTGCGCGGCTACACCTTC.

This clone was seen only a few times. The CDR3 DNA is TGTGCCAGCACCTTCCAGGGACTGCTGCGGGGTAACACCATATATTTT. Protein product: CASTFQGLLRGNTIYF. This chain connects TRBV7-8 to TRBJ1-3; possible D gene TRBD1, 5 bases. The CDR3 covers 16 residues. Germline CDR1 is SGHVS and CDR2 is FQNEAQ. V was shortened by 7 bases and J by 7 bases, with 23 bases between the two germline ends.

The chain combines TRBV7-2 with TRBJ2-1; the D gene is possibly TRBD1 (6 bases). There are 14 residues in the CDR3. Trimming shortened V by 4 bases and J by 8 bases, and 15 bases separated the two germline ends. Germline V gene data show CDR1 as SGHTA and CDR2 as FQGNSA. CDR3 bases: TGTGCCAGCAGCTCCGCTAGCAGGGGAGATGAGCAGTTCTTC. Translating gives CASSSASRGDEQFF. Combining the CDR3 with reference TRBV7-2 and TRBJ2-1 gives the whole variable domain GAGVSQSPSNKVTEKGKDVELRCDPISGHTALYWYRQSLGQGLEFLIYFQGNSAPDKSGLPSDRFSAERTGGSVSTLTIQRTQQEDSAVYLCASSSASRGDEQFFGPGTRLTVL.

J is TRBJ2-3 and V is TRBV5-1; 7 bases agree with TRBD2. CDR3 length equals 15 residues. The J segment lost 2 bases and the V segment lost 6 bases, leaving 9 bases of the junction unmatched. Germline CDR1 and CDR2: SGHRS and YFSETQ. CDR3 coding DNA: TGCGCCAGCAATTGGGGAGGGGTGCACACAGATACGCAGTATTTT. Protein product: CASNWGGVHTDTQYF.

The gene calls are TRBV4-3 and TRBJ2-6; D uncertain. Germline V gene data show CDR1 as LGHNA and CDR2 as YSLEER. The CDR3 extends over 16 amino acids. V gave up 0 bases and J gave up 0 bases, with 6 bases separating them. CDR3 sequence (DNA): TGCGCCAGCAGCCAAGATCCGCGCTCTGGGGCCAACGTCCTGACTTTC. Translation: CASSQDPRSGANVLTF.

CDR3 nucleotides: TGTGCCAGCAGCTTGGGGGACGGAACTAATTCACCCCTCCACTTT. Amino acid sequence: CASSLGDGTNSPLHF. The genes are TRBV5-4 and TRBJ1-6; weak D call: TRBD1 (5 bases). Per germline, CDR1 SGHNT and CDR2 YYREEE (reference sequence). The CDR3 loop spans 15 amino acids. Deletions cut 0 bases from V and 6 bases from J, with 10 bases between.

The chain is built from TRBV2 and TRBJ2-1, with TRBD2 matching 9 bases. Unmatched junction bases numbered 11, after V lost 1 base and J lost 4 bases. This CDR3 is built from 18 residues. The germline CDR1 and CDR2 sequences are SNHLY and FYNNEI. CDR3 in amino acids: CASSEVGGLAGVYNEQFF. The CDR3 DNA is TGTGCCAGCAGTGAAGTGGGAGGGTTAGCGGGAGTTTACAATGAGCAGTTCTTC.

The chain joins TRBV5-8 to TRBJ2-3; 8 bases line up with TRBD1. V gave up 3 bases and J gave up 1 base; unmatched junction bases: 4. CDR1 is SGHTS and CDR2 is YDEGEE in the germline V gene. The CDR3 runs 15 residues. The CDR3, as DNA: TGTGCCAGCAGCTCGACAGGGGCCCGCACAGATACGCAGTATTTT. It encodes CASSSTGARTDTQYF.

The V gene is TRBV7-3, the J gene TRBJ2-7; D might be TRBD1 or TRBD2, each matching 5 bases. The CDR3 extends over 15 amino acids. Between the trimmed V and J ends, which lost 0 bases and 1 base, there was a span of 10 bases. The germline CDR1 and CDR2 sequences are SGHTA and FQGTGA. CDR3 sequence: CASSLTFGGSYEQYF. The CDR3 coding sequence is TGTGCCAGCAGCTTAACGTTTGGGGGTTCCTACGAGCAGTACTTC.

This clone was observed once. Other DNA sequences of this sample code for an identical CDR3. This chain connects TRBV27 to TRBJ2-7; 8 bases align to TRBD2. Per the germline V gene, CDR1 is MNHEY and CDR2 is SMNVEV (reference sequence). The CDR3 totals 15 residues. V was clipped by 0 bases and J by 1 base; unmatched bases: 2. CDR3 sequence reads: CASSLSLAGSYEQYF. In DNA form, the CDR3 reads TGTGCCAGCAGTTTATCTTTAGCGGGGTCCTACGAGCAGTACTTC.

This clone was counted once. The chain carries TRBV2 and TRBJ2-5; D uncertain. The V end was cut by 4 bases, the J end by 5 bases, with 5 bases between. CDR3 length: 11 residues. Germline V gene lookup returns CDR1 SNHLY and CDR2 FYNNEI. The CDR3 sequence: CASSVKETQYF. CDR3 in DNA: TGTGCCAGCAGTGTTAAGGAGACCCAGTACTTC.

The chain uses TRBV5-6 and TRBJ1-6, with D tentatively TRBD1 (5 bases). The CDR3 is 14 amino acids. Germline CDR1 SGHDT, CDR2 YYEEEE. The V end lost 4 bases, the J end lost 5 bases, and 10 bases lay between the germline ends. CDR3: CASSTGTDNSPLHF. The CDR3 DNA reads as TGTGCCAGCAGCACCGGGACGGATAATTCACCCCTCCACTTT.

The V call is TRBV2, the J call TRBJ2-5; TRBD2 matches 7 bases. The CDR3 has 15 residues. Losses at the gene ends were 4 bases for V and 0 bases for J; bases not matched to a gene: 5. Germline lookup yields CDR1 SNHLY and CDR2 FYNNEI. CDR3 bases: TGTGCCAGCAGTGGGGTAGCGGGCAACCAAGAGACCCAGTACTTC. Its protein product is CASSGVAGNQETQYF.

The rearrangement links TRBV7-9 to TRBJ2-2, with 9 bases identical to TRBD1. CDR3 size: 15 residues. The germline V gene encodes CDR1 SEHNR and CDR2 FQNEAQ (reference sequence). With 5 bases clipped from V and 6 bases from J, the junction kept 7 bases outside the gene matches. The DNA for the CDR3 is TGTGCCAGCAGCACGGGACAGGGAGGTCCCGGGGAGCTGTTTTTT. It is translated as CASSTGQGGPGELFF.

This rearrangement joins TRBV6-5 to TRBJ2-5, with D perhaps matching TRBD1 (6 bases). Trimming took off 6 bases at V and 2 bases at J, with 10 bases between the two ends. The CDR3 spans 13 residues. Looked up from germline, CDR1 is MNHEY and CDR2 is SVGAGI. DNA of the CDR3: TGTGCCAGCAGGCTGACAGGACAAGAGACCCAGTACTTC. Translated: CASRLTGQETQYF.

The rearrangement joins TRBV10-3 to TRBJ2-3, with 10 positions matching TRBD2. Germline CDR1 reads ENHRY; CDR2 reads SYGVKD. This CDR3 contains 17 residues. Losses at the gene ends were 0 bases for V and 5 bases for J; bases not matched to a gene: 8. In DNA, the CDR3 is TGTGCCATCAGTGAGTCGGTAGCGGGGGGCCAAGGAGATACGCAGTATTTT. It translates to CAISESVAGGQGDTQYF.

This chain uses TRBV30 with TRBJ2-7, with TRBD2 identical over 7 bases. Per the germline V gene, CDR1 is GTSNPN and CDR2 is SVGIG (reference sequence). V dropped 0 bases and J dropped 5; count of bases not matched to a gene: 10. The length of the CDR3 is 15 residues. CDR3 loop: CAWSVLASGGHEQYF. The CDR3 coding sequence is TGTGCCTGGAGTGTACTGGCTAGCGGAGGTCACGAGCAGTACTTC. The complete variable domain, with remaining parts taken from reference TRBV30 and TRBJ2-7, reads SQTIHQWPATLVQPVGSPLSLECTVEGTSNPNLYWYRQAAGRGLQLLFYSVGIGQISSEVPQNLSASRPQDRQFILSSKKLLLSDSGFYLCAWSVLASGGHEQYFGPGTRLTVT.